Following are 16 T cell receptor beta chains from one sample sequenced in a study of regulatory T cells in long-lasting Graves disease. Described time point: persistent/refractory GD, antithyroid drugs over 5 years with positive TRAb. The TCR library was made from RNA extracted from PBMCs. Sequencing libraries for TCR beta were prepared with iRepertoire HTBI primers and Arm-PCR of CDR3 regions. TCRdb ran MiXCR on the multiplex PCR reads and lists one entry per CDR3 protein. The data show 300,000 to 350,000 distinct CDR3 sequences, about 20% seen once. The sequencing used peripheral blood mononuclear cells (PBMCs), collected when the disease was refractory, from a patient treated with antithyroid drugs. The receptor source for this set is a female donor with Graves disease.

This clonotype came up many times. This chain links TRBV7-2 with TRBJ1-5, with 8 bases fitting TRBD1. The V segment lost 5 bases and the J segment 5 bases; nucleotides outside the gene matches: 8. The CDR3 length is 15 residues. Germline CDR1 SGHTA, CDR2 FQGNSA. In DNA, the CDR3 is TGTGCCAGCAGCATTAACGGACAGGGTGATCAGCCCCAGCATTTT. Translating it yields CASSINGQGDQPQHF.

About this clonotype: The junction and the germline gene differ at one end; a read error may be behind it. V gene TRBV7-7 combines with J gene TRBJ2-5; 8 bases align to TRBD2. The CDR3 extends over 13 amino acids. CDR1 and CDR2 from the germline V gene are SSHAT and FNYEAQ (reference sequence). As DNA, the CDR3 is TGTGCTAGCAGGGCCGGGACTAGAGAGACCCAGTACTTC. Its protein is CASRAGTRETQYF.

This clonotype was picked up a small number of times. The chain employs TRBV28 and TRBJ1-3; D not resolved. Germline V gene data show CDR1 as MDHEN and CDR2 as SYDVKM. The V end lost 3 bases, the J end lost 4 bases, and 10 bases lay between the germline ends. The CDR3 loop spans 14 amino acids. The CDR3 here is CASSFEGTGNTIYF. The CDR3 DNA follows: TGTGCCAGCAGTTTTGAGGGAACAGGAAACACCATATATTTT.

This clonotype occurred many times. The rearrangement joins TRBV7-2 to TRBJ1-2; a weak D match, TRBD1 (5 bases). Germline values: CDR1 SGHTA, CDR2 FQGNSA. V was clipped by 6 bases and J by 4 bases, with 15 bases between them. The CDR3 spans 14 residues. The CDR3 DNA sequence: TGTGCCAGCAGGCTAGGGCAGGGACCCTATGGCTACACCTTC. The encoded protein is CASRLGQGPYGYTF.

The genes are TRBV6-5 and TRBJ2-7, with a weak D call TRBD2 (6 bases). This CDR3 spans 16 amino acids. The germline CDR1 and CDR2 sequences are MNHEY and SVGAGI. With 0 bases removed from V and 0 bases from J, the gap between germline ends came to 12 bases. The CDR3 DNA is TGTGCCAGCAGTTACTCGCCGGAGGGGAGCTCCTACGAGCAGTACTTC. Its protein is CASSYSPEGSSYEQYF.

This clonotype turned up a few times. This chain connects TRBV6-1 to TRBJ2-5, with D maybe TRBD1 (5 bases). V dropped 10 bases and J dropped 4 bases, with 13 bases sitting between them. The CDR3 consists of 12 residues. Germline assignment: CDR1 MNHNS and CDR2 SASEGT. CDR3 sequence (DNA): TGTGCCACGGAGTCAGGGTCAGAGACCCAGTACTTC. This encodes CATESGSETQYF.

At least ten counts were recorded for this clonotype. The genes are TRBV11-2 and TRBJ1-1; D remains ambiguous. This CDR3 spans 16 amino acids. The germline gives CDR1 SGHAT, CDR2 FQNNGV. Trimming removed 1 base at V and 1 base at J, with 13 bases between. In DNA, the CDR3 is TGTGCCAGCAGCTTAGTAGGGTGGTTCGGGAACACTGAAGCTTTCTTT. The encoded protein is CASSLVGWFGNTEAFF. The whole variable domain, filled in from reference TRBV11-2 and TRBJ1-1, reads EAGVAQSPRYKIIEKRQSVAFWCNPISGHATLYWYQQILGQGPKLLIQFQNNGVVDDSQLPKDRFSAERLKGVDSTLKIQPAKLEDSAVYLCASSLVGWFGNTEAFFGQGTRLTVV.

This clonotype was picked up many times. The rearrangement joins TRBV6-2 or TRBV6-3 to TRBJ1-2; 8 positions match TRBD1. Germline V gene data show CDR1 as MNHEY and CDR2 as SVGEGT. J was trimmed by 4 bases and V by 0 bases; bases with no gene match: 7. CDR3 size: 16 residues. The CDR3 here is CASSYSVDRDSYGYTF. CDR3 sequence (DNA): TGTGCCAGCAGTTACTCCGTGGACAGGGACAGCTATGGCTACACCTTC.

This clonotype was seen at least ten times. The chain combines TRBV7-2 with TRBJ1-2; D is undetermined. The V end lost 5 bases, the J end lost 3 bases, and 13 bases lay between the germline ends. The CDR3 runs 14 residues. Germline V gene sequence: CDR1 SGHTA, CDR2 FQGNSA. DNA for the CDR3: TGTGCCAGCAGCCAAAATCAGGTTCACTATGGCTACACCTTC. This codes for CASSQNQVHYGYTF.

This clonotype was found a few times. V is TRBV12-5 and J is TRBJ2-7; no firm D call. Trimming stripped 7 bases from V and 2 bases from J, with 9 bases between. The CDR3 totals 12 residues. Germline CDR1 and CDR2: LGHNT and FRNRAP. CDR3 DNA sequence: TGTGCTAGTGCCCTGGGGACCTACGAGCAGTACTTC. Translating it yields CASALGTYEQYF.

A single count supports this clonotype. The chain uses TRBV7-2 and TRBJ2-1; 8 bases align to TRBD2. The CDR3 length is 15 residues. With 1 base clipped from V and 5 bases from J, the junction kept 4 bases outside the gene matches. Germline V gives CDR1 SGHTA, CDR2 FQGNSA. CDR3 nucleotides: TGTGCCAGCAGCTTAGATCGGGGGGGCCACAATGAGCAGTTCTTC. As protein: CASSLDRGGHNEQFF.

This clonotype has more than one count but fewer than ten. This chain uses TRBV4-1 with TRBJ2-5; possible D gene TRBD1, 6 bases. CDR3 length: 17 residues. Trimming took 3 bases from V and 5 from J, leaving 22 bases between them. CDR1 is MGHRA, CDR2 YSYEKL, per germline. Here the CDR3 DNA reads TGCGCCAGCAGCCACCCCTCTGATGGGACACCTCCCGAGACCCAGTACTTC. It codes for CASSHPSDGTPPETQYF.

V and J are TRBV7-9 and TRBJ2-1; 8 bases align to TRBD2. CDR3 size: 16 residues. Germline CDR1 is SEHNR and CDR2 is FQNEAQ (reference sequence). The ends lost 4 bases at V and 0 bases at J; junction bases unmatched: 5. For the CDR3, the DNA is TGTGCCAGCAGCTCACCCAGCGGGAGCTCCTACAATGAGCAGTTCTTC. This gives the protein CASSSPSGSSYNEQFF.

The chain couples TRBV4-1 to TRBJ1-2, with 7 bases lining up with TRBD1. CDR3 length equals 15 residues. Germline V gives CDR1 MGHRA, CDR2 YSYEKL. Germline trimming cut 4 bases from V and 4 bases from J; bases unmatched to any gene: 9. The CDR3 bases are TGCGCCAGCAGCCTCCGGGACAGCGCCTTCTATGGCTACACCTTC. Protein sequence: CASSLRDSAFYGYTF.

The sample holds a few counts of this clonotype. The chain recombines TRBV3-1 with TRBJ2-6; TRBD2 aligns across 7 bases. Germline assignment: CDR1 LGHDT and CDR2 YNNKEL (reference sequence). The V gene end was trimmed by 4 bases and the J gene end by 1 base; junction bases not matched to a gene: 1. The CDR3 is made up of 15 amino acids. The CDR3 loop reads CASSRRGSGANVLTF. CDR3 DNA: TGTGCCAGCAGCCGGCGGGGGTCTGGGGCCAACGTCCTGACTTTC.

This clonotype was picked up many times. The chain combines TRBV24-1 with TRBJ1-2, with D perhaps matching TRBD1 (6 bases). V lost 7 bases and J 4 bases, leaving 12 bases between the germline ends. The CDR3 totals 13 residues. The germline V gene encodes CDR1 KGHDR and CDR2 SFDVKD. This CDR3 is CATRLDSGYGYTF. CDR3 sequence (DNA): TGTGCCACCAGGCTGGACAGTGGCTATGGCTACACCTTC.